The 10 T cell receptor beta chains below all came from one sample that was sequenced in a study of blood T cell repertoires in COVID-19 (dated by TCRdb to 2020 to 2022). The library came from the immunoSEQ multiplex PCR assay. The table was pulled from immuneACCESS by TCRdb, which kept in-frame rearrangements only. Such tables lose some clones; where checked, under half of the loss comes from unresolved V genes, and the rest has no known cause. This sample is represented by 120,000 to 150,000 clones; 70% to 90% of them were singletons. Of the sample, more than 7.5% falls within the top ten clones. Sequenced input: peripheral blood. The receptors derive from a woman aged 60-75 years with COVID-19, enrolled during active disease.

In its sample, this clone was seen a few times. This sequence joins TRBV3-1 (or the pseudogene TRBV3-2) and TRBJ2-1, with 10 bases fitting TRBD2. Trimming at V came to 0 bases and at J to 5 bases, leaving 4 bases not matched to a gene. CDR1 is LGHDT, CDR2 YNNKEL, per germline (reference sequence). The CDR3 loop spans 16 amino acids. CDR3 sequence reads: CASSQELAGVDNEQFF. CDR3 in DNA: TGTGCCAGCAGCCAAGAGCTAGCGGGGGTAGACAATGAGCAGTTCTTC.

This chain connects TRBV6-5 to TRBJ1-1; 10 positions match TRBD1. Trimming cost V 6 bases and J 4 bases; bases outside gene matches: 2. The CDR3 spans 13 residues. The germline V gene encodes CDR1 MNHEY and CDR2 SVGAGI. The CDR3 DNA sequence: TGTGCCAGCAGATGGACAGGGGGCACTGAAGCTTTCTTT. Its protein product is CASRWTGGTEAFF.

The CDR3 coding sequence is TGTGCCACCACGGACACCGGGGAGCTGTTTTTT. As protein: CATTDTGELFF. The chain has TRBV24-1 and TRBJ2-2; D remains ambiguous. The CDR3 extends over 11 amino acids. Trimming stripped 8 bases from V and 3 bases from J, with 3 bases between. Germline V gene lookup returns CDR1 KGHDR and CDR2 SFDVKD.

This clone occurred once. The chain is built from TRBV5-1 and TRBJ2-7; 9 bases map to TRBD1. V dropped 3 bases and J dropped 1; count of bases not matched to a gene: 5. The germline V gene has CDR1 SGHRS and CDR2 YFSETQ. The CDR3 loop spans 15 amino acids. The CDR3 nucleotides read TGCGCCAGCAGCTGGACAGGGGTGGGGTCCTACGAGCAGTACTTC. Amino acids: CASSWTGVGSYEQYF.

V usage is TRBV5-5 and J usage is TRBJ2-6, with D possibly being TRBD1 (5 bases). V shed 4 bases and J shed 0 bases, with 14 bases lying between them. This CDR3 has 17 amino acids. Germline V gene data show CDR1 as SGHKS and CDR2 as YYEKEE (reference sequence). The CDR3 region has the DNA TGTGCCAGCAGCATCCAGGGTACCGACTCTGGGGCCAACGTCCTGACTTTC. Encoded protein: CASSIQGTDSGANVLTF.

This clone showed up just a few times. The rearrangement links TRBV6-6 to TRBJ1-2; TRBD1 might be the D (5 bases). There are 16 residues in the CDR3. CDR1 and CDR2 from the germline V gene are MNHNY and SVGAGI (reference sequence). The germline V and J ends were trimmed by 7 bases and 0 bases, with 18 bases remaining between them. CDR3: CASTPSRVTTNYGYTF. The CDR3 nucleotides are TGTGCCAGCACTCCATCCAGGGTAACGACTAACTATGGCTACACCTTC.

The chain recombines TRBV5-1 with TRBJ2-2, with D possibly TRBD1 on 6 matching bases. Germline V gene lookup returns CDR1 SGHRS and CDR2 YFSETQ. Trimming stripped 0 bases from V and 7 bases from J, with 7 bases between. The CDR3 has 13 amino acids. As DNA, the CDR3 is TGCGCCAGCAGCTTGGACAGGGTCGGGGAGCTGTTTTTT. Its translation: CASSLDRVGELFF.

The chain recombines TRBV3-1 (or the pseudogene TRBV3-2) with TRBJ2-5; D is undetermined. Germline V gene data show CDR1 as LGHDT and CDR2 as YNNKEL (reference sequence). V shed 0 bases and J shed 4 bases, with 3 bases lying between them. This CDR3 comprises 12 residues. In DNA form, the CDR3 reads TGTGCCAGCAGCCAAGACATAGAGACCCAGTACTTC. It codes for CASSQDIETQYF.

CDR3 amino acids: CASSLATVGQDDPNTIYF. The CDR3 nucleotides read TGTGCCAGCAGCTTAGCGACGGTAGGACAGGACGACCCAAACACCATATATTTT. The V and J genes are TRBV7-6 and TRBJ1-3; 7 nucleotides align to TRBD1. The CDR3 has 18 amino acids. Per germline, CDR1 SGHVS and CDR2 FNYEAQ. V gave up 0 bases and J gave up 6 bases; unmatched junction bases: 14.

This clone has a single count. The V call is TRBV4-3, the J call TRBJ2-7; TRBD2 might be the D (5 bases). This CDR3 contains 14 residues. Trimming cost V 0 bases and J 2 bases, with 8 bases left between them. The germline CDR1 and CDR2 sequences are LGHNA and YSLEER. The CDR3, as DNA: TGCGCCAGCAGCCAAGATCTGGGAGCCTACGAGCAGTACTTC. It is translated as CASSQDLGAYEQYF.